This T cell receptor (beta chain) derives from a study of cytomegalovirus exposure and HLA in healthy donors. Findings and limits, study-wide: Several top significant clusters appeared, in a later analysis, to be linked to common viral pathogens. In a later analysis, TCR beta V- and J-gene trimming showed a link to a missense DCLRE1C variant. Per a prior analysis, the majority of TCR beta V segments were productive roughly 90% or roughly 30% of the time.

Trimming left V 2 bases short and J 9 bases short, with 6 bases between. The CDR3 is 11 residues long. CDR1 is SGHDT, CDR2 YYEEEE, per germline. The PCR made use of 60 Vbeta and 13 Jbeta primers. Profiling relied on immunoSEQ multiplex PCR, and the TCRdb table lists in-frame clones only, not all of them. The repertoire table contains about 140,000 clones. With regard to this clone: Its antigen remains unidentified.

This chain links TRBV5-6 with TRBJ2-1, with unresolved D. The clonotype originates from a male donor in good health and CMV-seronegative. What was sequenced was PBMCs. For the CDR3, the DNA is TGTGCCAGCAGCTTTAGTTCTGAGCAGTTCTTC. Protein sequence: CASSFSSEQFF.